These 13 T cell receptor beta chains came from one sample sequenced in a study of early stage breast cancer tumors. Method: immunoSEQ multiplex PCR; TCRdb's copy keeps in-frame clones and lacks some. The data contain tens of thousands of clones, over 80% of them singletons. Material: blood. Every receptor here comes from a person aged 65-85 years with breast cancer.

The chain recombines TRBV27 with TRBJ2-2, with 12 bases matching TRBD2. The CDR3 is made up of 18 amino acids. The junction had 4 bases not matched to a gene; V was cut back by 1 base and J by 1 base. In germline, CDR1 is MNHEY, CDR2 SMNVEV (reference sequence). CDR3 nucleotide sequence: TGTGCCAGCAGTTTATACGGACTAGCGGGACTGAACACCGGGGAGCTGTTTTTT. Amino acids: CASSLYGLAGLNTGELFF.

The CDR3 DNA reads TGTGCCTCCCCCCTTCGCAGGGACTCTGGAAACACCATATATTTT. As protein: CASPLRRDSGNTIYF. The gene calls are TRBV30 and TRBJ1-3; tentative D call: TRBD1 (5 bases). This CDR3 contains 15 residues. Trimming shortened V by 7 bases and J by 0 bases, and 16 bases separated the two germline ends. The V gene's germline CDR1 is GTSNPN and CDR2 SVGIG (reference sequence).

The chain couples TRBV6-1 to TRBJ2-5; 7 positions match TRBD2. Per the germline V gene, CDR1 is MNHNS and CDR2 is SASEGT. This CDR3 is 14 amino acids long. The V and J ends lost 8 bases and 5 bases, in that order; junction bases with no gene match: 11. The CDR3 region is CASQVGGDRETQYF. The CDR3 nucleotides are TGTGCCAGCCAAGTGGGGGGGGACCGGGAGACCCAGTACTTC.

This chain uses TRBV11-2 with TRBJ2-2, with a tentative D call TRBD2 (6 bases). Germline CDR1 is SGHAT and CDR2 is FQNNGV. Trimming stripped 5 bases from V and 1 base from J, with 11 bases between. The CDR3 length is 15 residues. The CDR3 reads CASSGRDLNTGELFF. The CDR3, as DNA: TGTGCCAGCAGCGGGCGGGATTTGAACACCGGGGAGCTGTTTTTT.

A single count supports this clone. V usage is TRBV2 and J usage is TRBJ1-1; 11 bases align to TRBD1. V lost 6 bases to trimming and J lost 6 bases; unmatched junction nucleotides: 6. The CDR3 has 14 residues. Germline lookup yields CDR1 SNHLY and CDR2 FYNNEI. CDR3 amino acids: CASRRDRGAPEAFF. The CDR3 DNA reads TGTGCCAGCAGAAGGGACAGGGGGGCCCCTGAAGCTTTCTTT.

V is TRBV29-1 and J is TRBJ2-5, with D perhaps TRBD2 (5 bases). Germline CDR1 is SQVTM and CDR2 is ANQGSEA. CDR3 length: 13 residues. With 7 bases removed from V and 5 bases from J, the gap between germline ends came to 17 bases. CDR3 in DNA: TGCAGCGCCGGAGAGGGAGTCGGGGAGACCCAGTACTTC. Amino acid sequence: CSAGEGVGETQYF.

V and J are TRBV2 and TRBJ2-4; tentative D call: TRBD2 (6 bases). This CDR3 has 13 amino acids. Germline V CDR1 and CDR2: SNHLY, FYNNEI. Between the trimmed V and J ends, which lost 5 bases and 8 bases, there was a span of 13 bases. CDR3 nucleotides: TGTGCCAGCAGTCGTTTGGACTATGACATTCAGTACTTC. Its protein is CASSRLDYDIQYF.

The rearrangement links TRBV19 to TRBJ1-6, with D possibly TRBD1 on 5 matching bases. Germline V CDR1 and CDR2: LNHDA, SQIVND (reference sequence). The CDR3 runs to 14 residues. Trimming shortened V by 3 bases and J by 10 bases, and 13 bases separated the two germline ends. CDR3 sequence: CASSISGAGSPLHF. The CDR3, as DNA: TGTGCCAGTAGTATTAGTGGGGCGGGATCACCCCTCCACTTT.

In this sample, this clone turned up once. The chain employs TRBV5-1 and TRBJ2-2; TRBD1 matches at 8 bases. Trimming took 4 bases from V and 5 from J; bases not matched to a gene: 7. The germline CDR1 and CDR2 sequences are SGHRS and YFSETQ. CDR3 length: 15 residues. The CDR3 coding sequence is TGCGCCAGCAGCCAGGACAGGGTGAGGACCGGGGAGCTGTTTTTT. Translated, it gives CASSQDRVRTGELFF. The variable domain in full, completed from reference TRBV5-1 and TRBJ2-2, reads KAGVTQTPRYLIKTRGQQVTLSCSPISGHRSVSWYQQTPGQGLQFLFEYFSETQRNKGNFPGRFSGRQFSNSRSEMNVSTLELGDSALYLCASSQDRVRTGELFFGEGSRLTVL.

A single count supports this clone. The chain carries TRBV5-1 and TRBJ2-2, with D perhaps TRBD1 (5 bases). The V gene's germline CDR1 is SGHRS and CDR2 YFSETQ. The CDR3 runs 18 residues. Trimming removed 4 bases at V and 0 bases at J, with 19 bases between. The CDR3 nucleotides are TGCGCCAGCAGCGCCTTCGGGCAGGGTGCTTCGAACACCGGGGAGCTGTTTTTT. Translated: CASSAFGQGASNTGELFF.

This chain connects TRBV7-3 to TRBJ2-7; 10 bases match TRBD1. V was clipped by 2 bases and J by 1 base; unmatched bases: 11. This CDR3 contains 18 residues. CDR1 SGHTA and CDR2 FQGTGA come from the germline V gene. The CDR3 DNA reads TGTGCCAGCAGCTTAGGACCTACGGGACAGGGGCTTTCCTACGAGCAGTACTTC. This gives the protein CASSLGPTGQGLSYEQYF.

V usage is TRBV15 and J usage is TRBJ2-3, with unresolved D. Trimming stripped 0 bases from V and 4 bases from J, with 14 bases between. The CDR3 has 16 amino acids. The V gene's germline CDR1 is LNHNV and CDR2 YYDKDF (reference sequence). The CDR3 sequence is CATSREMVSQSDTQYF. The CDR3 DNA sequence: TGTGCCACCAGCAGAGAGATGGTCTCACAATCAGATACGCAGTATTTT.

This sequence joins TRBV7-2 and TRBJ1-2; D may be TRBD1 (6 bases). Trimming stripped 3 bases from V and 0 bases from J, with 14 bases between. CDR3 length: 16 amino acids. CDR1 SGHTA and CDR2 FQGNSA come from the germline V gene. The CDR3 DNA reads as TGTGCCAGCAGCTTCGGAGGACAGTTAACTAACTATGGCTACACCTTC. Its translation: CASSFGGQLTNYGYTF. Looking up the rest from reference TRBV7-2 and TRBJ1-2 gives the full variable domain: GAGVSQSPSNKVTEKGKDVELRCDPISGHTALYWYRQSLGQGLEFLIYFQGNSAPDKSGLPSDRFSAERTGGSVSTLTIQRTQQEDSAVYLCASSFGGQLTNYGYTFGSGTRLTVV.